This TCR beta chain was identified in a study of human thymus T cells. Notes on the study in general: There appeared to be biased usage of V and J genes in thymic and blood repertoires. As related research reported, thymic repertoires overlapped highly among unrelated individuals.

This clone was observed a handful of times. What it binds is not known. TCRdb keeps only in-frame clones here, not all; method: immunoSEQ multiplex PCR. The table records about 120,000 clones, around 94% of them present only once. Resections obtained during corrective heart surgery supplied the thymus tissue. Donor material was obtained from healthy Finnish infants undergoing corrective surgery for congenital heart defects. Germline V gene data show CDR1 as MGHRA and CDR2 as YSYEKL. The CDR3 is 16 residues long. With 4 bases removed from V and 2 bases from J, the gap between germline ends came to 12 bases.

This chain uses TRBV4-1 with TRBJ1-6, with D perhaps matching TRBD1 (6 bases). This sequence was found in a boy younger than two with a congenital heart defect but otherwise immunologically healthy. Sequenced: thymus tissue. The CDR3 sequence is CASSLDEGAYNSPLHF. In nucleotides, the CDR3 is TGCGCCAGCAGCCTTGATGAGGGGGCCTATAATTCACCCCTCCACTTT.